The clone carrying this T cell receptor beta chain was observed a few times. Its antigen is still unknown. The CDR3 sequence is 14 residues long. Looked up from germline, CDR1 is SEHNR and CDR2 is FQNEAQ (reference sequence). Trimming shortened V by 1 base and J by 0 bases, and 7 bases separated the two germline ends. TCR beta libraries were built with iRepertoire HTBI primers and Arm-PCR of CDR3 regions. TCRdb recomputed calls from the multiplex PCR reads with MiXCR, one row per CDR3 protein. Seen here are under 500,000 distinct CDR3 sequences, about a fifth observed once, and the top ten hold 7.8%. The time point denotes: persistent/refractory GD, antithyroid drugs over 5 years with positive TRAb. After RNA was extracted from PBMCs, the TCR library was made from it. This record comes from a study of regulatory T cells in long-lasting Graves disease. Overall study findings and caveats: Persistent disease exhibited a predilection for TRBV28, TRBJ1-2 and TRBJ2-5.

This rearrangement joins TRBV7-9 to TRBJ2-7, with unresolved D. This sample comprised peripheral blood mononuclear cells (PBMCs), obtained when the disease was refractory, from a patient treated with antithyroid drugs. This TCR came from a female donor with Graves disease. CDR3 bases: TGTGCCAGCAGCTTAGTTGGAAACTCCTACGAGCAGTACTTC. Residues: CASSLVGNSYEQYF.